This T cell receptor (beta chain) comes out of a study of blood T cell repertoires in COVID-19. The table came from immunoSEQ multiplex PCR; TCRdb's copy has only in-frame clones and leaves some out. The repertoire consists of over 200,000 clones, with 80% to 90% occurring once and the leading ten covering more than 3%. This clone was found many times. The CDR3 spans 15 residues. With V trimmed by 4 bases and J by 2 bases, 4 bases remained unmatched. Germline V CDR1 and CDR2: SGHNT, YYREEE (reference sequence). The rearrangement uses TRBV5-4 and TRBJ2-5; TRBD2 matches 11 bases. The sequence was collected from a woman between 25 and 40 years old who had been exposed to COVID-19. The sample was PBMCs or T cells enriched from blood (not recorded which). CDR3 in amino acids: CASSTSGSRQETQYF. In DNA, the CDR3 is TGTGCCAGCAGCACTAGCGGGAGTAGACAAGAGACCCAGTACTTC.